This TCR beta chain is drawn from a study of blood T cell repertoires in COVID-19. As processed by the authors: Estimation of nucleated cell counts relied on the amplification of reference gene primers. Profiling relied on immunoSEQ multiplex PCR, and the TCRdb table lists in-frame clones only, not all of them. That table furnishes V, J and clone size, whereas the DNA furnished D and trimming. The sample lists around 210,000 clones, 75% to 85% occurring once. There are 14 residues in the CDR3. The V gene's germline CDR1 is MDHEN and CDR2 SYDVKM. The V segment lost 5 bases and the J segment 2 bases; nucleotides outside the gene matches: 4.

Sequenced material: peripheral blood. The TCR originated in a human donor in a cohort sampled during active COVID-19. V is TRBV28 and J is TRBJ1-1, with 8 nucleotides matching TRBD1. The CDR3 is CASSKQGENTEAFF. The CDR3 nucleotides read TGTGCCAGCAGTAAACAGGGGGAAAACACTGAAGCTTTCTTT. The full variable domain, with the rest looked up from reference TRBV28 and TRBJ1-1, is DVKVTQSSRYLVKRTGEKVFLECVQDMDHENMFWYRQDPGLGLRLIYFSYDVKMKEKGDIPEGYSVSREKKERFSLILESASTNQTSMYLCASSKQGENTEAFFGQGTRLTVV.